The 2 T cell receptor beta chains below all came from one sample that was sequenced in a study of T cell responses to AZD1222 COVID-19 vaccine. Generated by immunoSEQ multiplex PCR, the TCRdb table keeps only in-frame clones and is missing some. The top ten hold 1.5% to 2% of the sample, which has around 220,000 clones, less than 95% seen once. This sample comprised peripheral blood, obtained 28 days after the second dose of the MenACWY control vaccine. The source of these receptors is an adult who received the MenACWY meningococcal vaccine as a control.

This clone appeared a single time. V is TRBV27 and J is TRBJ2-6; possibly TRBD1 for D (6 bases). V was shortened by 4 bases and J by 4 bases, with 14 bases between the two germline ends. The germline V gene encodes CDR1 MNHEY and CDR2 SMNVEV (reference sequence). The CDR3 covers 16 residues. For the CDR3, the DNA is TGTGCCAGCAGTTCCAACAGGGTTCTGGGGGCCAACGTCCTGACTTTC. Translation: CASSSNRVLGANVLTF.

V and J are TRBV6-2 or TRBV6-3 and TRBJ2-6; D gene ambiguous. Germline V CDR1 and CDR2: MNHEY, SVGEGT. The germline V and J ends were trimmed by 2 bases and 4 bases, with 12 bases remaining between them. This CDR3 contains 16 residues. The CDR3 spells CASSYELRTGANVLTF. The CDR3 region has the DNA TGTGCCAGCAGTTACGAGTTGAGGACCGGGGCCAACGTCCTGACTTTC.